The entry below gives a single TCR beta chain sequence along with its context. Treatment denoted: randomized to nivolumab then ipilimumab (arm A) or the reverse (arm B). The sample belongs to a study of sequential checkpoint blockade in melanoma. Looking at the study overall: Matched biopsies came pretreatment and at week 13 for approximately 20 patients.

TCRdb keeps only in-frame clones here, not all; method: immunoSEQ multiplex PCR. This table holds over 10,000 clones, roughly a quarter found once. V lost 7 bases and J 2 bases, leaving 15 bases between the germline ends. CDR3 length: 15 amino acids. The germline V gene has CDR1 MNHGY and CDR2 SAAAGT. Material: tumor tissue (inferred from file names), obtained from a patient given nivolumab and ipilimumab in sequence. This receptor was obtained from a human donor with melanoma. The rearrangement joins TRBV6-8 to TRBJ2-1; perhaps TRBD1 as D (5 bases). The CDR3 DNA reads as TGTGCCAGCAATAATCAGGGTCCCCCCTACAATGAGCAGTTCTTC. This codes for CASNNQGPPYNEQFF.